This TCR beta chain is drawn from a study of T cell responses to AZD1222 COVID-19 vaccine (dated by TCRdb to the early 2020s). Background on the whole study: AZD1222 recipients with second doses at about 4 weeks or about 12 weeks were pooled, because spike-specific TCR depth and breadth did not differ between schedules. Enrollment into the trials was organized by age into subgroups of 18-55, 56-69 and 70-plus years, and those subgroups contained around 150, 28 and 57 TCR-sequenced participants, respectively. A total of about 230 trial participants underwent TCR sequencing, of whom 207 received two doses of AZD1222 and around 26 received two doses of the MenACWY control vaccine. Overall study results and their limits: After two AZD1222 doses, spike-specific TCR breadth and depth were significantly higher than at day 0 and than in MenACWY recipients. Epitopes outside the regions mutated in the B.1.351 and B.1.1.7 variants were reportedly recognized by nearly half of the unique spike-specific TCRs. Because no day 14 peak-response samples were available, repertoires were characterized only after the peak T cell response. Only a handful of AZD1222 recipients were SARS-CoV-2 seropositive at baseline, limiting conclusions about previously exposed vaccinees. In the small 56-69-year group, the increase in depth fell short of significance, most likely because of low power. Participants were mostly white British and included more females than males, and it was suggested by the authors that clonal diversity may have been underestimated. Vaccine-associated CD4 TCRs spanned the whole spike protein, with dominant responses in regions 160-218 and 743-854.

The intended sense of this specimen's time point label: baseline before first vaccination. Vaccinee samples came from UK trials COV001 and COV002, including a single-blind randomized controlled phase 2/3 trial of AZD1222 (ChAdOx1 nCoV-19) in healthy adults. Trial participant PBMC samples were collected at day 0 and day 28 after the second dose for TCRbeta chain sequencing. From cysteine to phenylalanine, the CDR3 is 15 amino acids long. CDR3 DNA only is kept here, 45 bases in frame from base 1. For this chain, trimming is 2 bases at the V end and 7 bases at the J end, and the number of junction bases without a gene match is 6. CDR1 LNHDA and CDR2 SQIVND were looked up in the germline V gene (reference sequence). The CDR3 regions of human TCRbeta chains were analyzed by immunosequencing. As for the authors' bioinformatics: TCRs in the repertoires were compared against a reference library of SARS-CoV-2-specific TCRs that had been generated with the MIRA antigen-specificity platform. Breadth was defined as the fraction of unique TCRs that were SARS-CoV-2-associated. Depth was defined as the fraction of total T cells that were SARS-CoV-2-associated. Using the MIRA data, every spike-specific TCR was mapped to the spike region that the TCR reacted to and assigned to either a CD4 or a CD8 class. Log10-transformed breadth and depth values were compared by one-way ANOVA with Sidak's multiple comparisons tests. TCRdb limited this immuneACCESS table to in-frame rearrangements with V and J called. A share of clones is missing; checked studies link under half to unresolved V genes, and the rest is unexplained. From that table come the V and J calls and clone size; the DNA was used to work out D and trimming. This sample has 100,000 or so clones in its table, and about 85% of those were observed once. The ten biggest clones cover roughly 2.9% of the sample.

In the case of this clone: Its antigen is not yet known. No base qualities exist here, and no much larger clone lies one base off it.

This TCR was recovered from an adult in good health. The chain is made from TRBV19 and TRBJ2-2; the junction holds 8 bases that match TRBD2. The specimen comprised peripheral blood, sampled on day 0 of AZD1222 vaccination. This receptor carries the CDR3 CASSIPAGGVGELFF. The nucleotide sequence is given as TGTGCCAGTAGTATACCGGCGGGGGGTGTCGGGGAGCTGTTTTTT.